This paragraph reports one T cell receptor beta chain. Its cognate antigen has yet to be identified. No base-level quality is on record; no much larger clone is a single base apart. Measured from the cysteine to the phenylalanine, the CDR3 is 16 residues long. Just the 48-base CDR3 DNA is kept, in frame starting at base 1. V is shortened by 7 bases, J by 0 bases, and the region joining them spans 19 bases. CDR1 is given as MDHEN and CDR2 as SYDVKM, both from the germline V gene. In light of the paper, this sample's time point label describes: baseline before first vaccination. Vaccinee samples came from UK trials COV001 and COV002, including a single-blind randomized controlled phase 2/3 trial of AZD1222 (ChAdOx1 nCoV-19) in healthy adults. For TCRbeta chain sequencing, PBMC samples were collected from trial participants at day 0 and at day 28 after the second dose. The data are from a study of T cell responses to AZD1222 COVID-19 vaccine (dated by TCRdb to 2020 to 2023). Describing the broader study: AZD1222 recipients with second doses at about 4 weeks or about 12 weeks were pooled, because spike-specific TCR depth and breadth did not differ between schedules. A total of 230 to 250 trial participants underwent TCR sequencing, of whom 200 to 220 had received two doses of AZD1222 and roughly 26 had received two doses of the MenACWY control vaccine. Trial participants were enrolled by age into subgroups of 18-55, 56-69 and 70-plus years, and around 150, 28 and 57 TCR-sequenced participants, respectively, were included in these subgroups.

The research as a whole found: The 56-69-year group was small, and its depth increase did not reach significance, likely because of low power. Conclusions about previously exposed vaccinees were limited because only six or seven AZD1222 recipients were SARS-CoV-2 seropositive at baseline. After two AZD1222 doses, both the breadth and the depth of spike-specific TCRs were significantly higher than at day 0 and than in MenACWY recipients. Reportedly, almost half of the unique spike-specific TCRs recognized epitopes lying outside the regions that are mutated in the B.1.351 and B.1.1.7 variants. Because no day 14 peak-response samples were available, repertoires were characterized only after the peak T cell response. The whole spike protein was spanned by vaccine-associated CD4 TCRs, and dominant responses were seen in regions 160-218 and 743-854. Participants were mostly white British, with more females than males. The authors suggested clonal diversity may have been underestimated.

The CDR3 regions of human TCRbeta chains were analyzed by immunosequencing. Processing in the source paper ran as follows. Repertoire TCRs were checked for matches against a reference library of SARS-CoV-2-specific TCRs that had been generated using the MIRA antigen-specificity platform. Breadth was defined as the fraction of unique TCRs that were SARS-CoV-2-associated. Depth was defined as the fraction of total T cells that were SARS-CoV-2-associated. Using the MIRA data, each spike-specific TCR was assigned both to the spike region to which the TCR was reactive and to a CD4 or CD8 class. Log10-transformed breadth and depth values were compared by one-way ANOVA with Sidak's multiple comparisons tests. As stored in TCRdb, this immuneACCESS dataset retains in-frame rearrangements with V and J assigned. A fraction of the clones does not appear; measured against another copy, unresolved V genes explain less than half of the discrepancy, and the remainder lacks a known reason. The V and J calls and clone size were taken over from that table, and D and trimming were inferred from the DNA. The sample table records 65,000 to 90,000 clones; 88% of these occur just once. 15% to 20% of the sample is in the top ten clones.

This sequence was found in an adult in good health. The material was peripheral blood, obtained on day 0 of AZD1222 vaccination. Recombination joined TRBV28 with TRBJ2-7; the D segment might be TRBD1 or TRBD2, since each matches 5 bases. The CDR3 is CASTSRSGTVSYEQYF. At the DNA level, the sequence is TGTGCCAGCACCTCCCGCTCCGGGACGGTCTCCTACGAGCAGTACTTC.